Sequencing of this TCR beta chain was carried out in a study of technical replicates of blood from a few donors (dated by TCRdb to 2015 to 2018). Library preparation was by the immunoSEQ multiplex PCR assay. TCRdb obtained this table from immuneACCESS and retained in-frame rearrangements with V and J assigned. These tables miss some clones; where compared with another copy, unresolved V genes account for less than half of the shortfall, and the remainder is unexplained. Recorded for this sample are some 98,000 clones; 95% of them occurred a single time. The ten top clones hold approximately 0.2% of the sample. For CDR1 and CDR2, the germline V gene (reference sequence) lists LNHDA and SQIVND. The CDR3 numbers 16 residues from cysteine through phenylalanine. Only CDR3 DNA is held: 48 bases, read in frame from base 1. V loses 5 bases of germline sequence and J loses 4 bases, and the interval between the two ends is 18 bases.

On this clone: Its cognate antigen has yet to be identified. Per-nucleotide qualities are absent, and no much larger clonotype sits a single base away.

Sequenced sample: T cells isolated from PBMCs. The chain joins TRBV19 to TRBJ1-5; a confident D gene designation cannot be given. The receptor was isolated from a human donor in good health. The bases read TGTGCCAGTAGTCTAAAGACACAAATAAGGAATCAGCCCCAGCATTTT. Its protein reads: CASSLKTQIRNQPQHF.